These T cell receptor beta chains were read from a single sample in a study of CD8 T cells in ankylosing spondylitis. TCRdb reanalysed the 5' RACE reads using MiXCR and keeps one entry per CDR3 protein. The sample contains 150,000 to 200,000 distinct CDR3 sequences, 11% of which appear only once. The specimen sequenced was blood, either unsorted or a sorted T cell fraction (not recorded which). The receptor set was obtained from a male donor with ankylosing spondylitis or in good health (not recorded which). Each CDR3 is given with its conserved first and last residue. A D gene is named only where the DNA matches it firmly. Only part of the rows carry a size: once, few, many, or a class if the clone is expanded.

TRBD2 | many | 15 | TRBJ2-3 | TRBV5-1 | CASSGGGPSTDTQYF | TGCGCCAGCAGCGGGGGGGGACCAAGCACAGATACGCAGTATTTT
TRBD1 | many | 15 | TRBJ2-2 | TRBV2 | CASTHGRDRAGELFF | TGTGCCAGCACCCACGGGCGGGACAGGGCCGGGGAGCTGTTTTTT
- | - | 17 | TRBJ2-1 | TRBV7-9 | CASSLVAVPAGYNEQFF | TGTGCCAGCAGCTTAGTAGCGGTTCCAGCAGGCTACAATGAGCAGTTCTTC
- | many | 16 | TRBJ2-3 | TRBV12-3/TRBV12-4 | CASSPMKAVITDTQYF | TGTGCCAGCAGTCCCATGAAGGCAGTCATCACAGATACGCAGTATTTT
- | - | 15 | TRBJ2-4 | TRBV10-3 | CAISESGRGEHIQYF | TGTGCCATCAGTGAGTCAGGCAGGGGCGAGCACATTCAGTACTTC
TRBD1 | many | 15 | TRBJ2-2 | TRBV9 | CASSSRQGNTGELFF | TGTGCCAGCAGTTCTAGACAGGGGAACACCGGGGAGCTGTTTTTT
- | many | 16 | TRBJ2-1 | TRBV5-1 | CASRVLHGLSYNEQFF | TGCGCCAGCAGGGTCTTACACGGACTGTCCTACAATGAGCAGTTCTTC
- | - | 13 | TRBJ2-3 | TRBV27 | CASSTLAGDTQYF | TGTGCCAGCAGTACCCTCGCGGGGGATACGCAGTATTTT
- | - | 14 | TRBJ2-7 | TRBV20-1 | CSARDLGSSYEQYF | TGCAGTGCTAGAGATTTGGGGTCCTCCTACGAGCAGTACTTC
- | many | 13 | TRBJ2-7 | TRBV7-8 | CASSLAQSYEQYF | TGTGCCAGCAGCTTAGCGCAATCCTACGAGCAGTACTTC
TRBD1 | many | 18 | TRBJ2-5 | TRBV9 | CASSPLHRTGGKGETQYF | TGTGCCAGCAGCCCCCTCCACCGGACAGGGGGCAAAGGAGAGACCCAGTACTTC
- | - | 11 | TRBJ1-4 | TRBV29-1 | CSATPNEKLFF | TGCAGCGCCACCCCTAATGAAAAACTGTTTTTT
TRBD1 | - | 15 | TRBJ1-4 | TRBV5-4 | CASSLGPGTGTKLFF | TGTGCCAGCAGCTTGGGGCCCGGGACAGGGACCAAACTGTTTTTT
- | - | 16 | TRBJ1-2 | TRBV30 | CAWSAGADRGNYGYTF | TGTGCCTGGAGTGCAGGGGCTGACCGGGGTAACTATGGCTACACCTTC
- | many | 13 | TRBJ1-1 | TRBV29-1 | CSVAGLSNTEAFF | TGCAGCGTTGCTGGACTCTCGAACACTGAAGCTTTCTTT
- | many | 14 | TRBJ1-2 | TRBV20-1 | CSAVNKAGSYGYTF | TGCAGTGCGGTTAATAAGGCAGGGAGCTATGGCTACACCTTC
TRBD2 | - | 13 | TRBJ2-5 | TRBV12-3/TRBV12-4 | CASSFGGSVTQYF | TGTGCCAGCAGTTTCGGCGGGAGTGTGACCCAGTACTTC
- | - | 17 | TRBJ1-1 | TRBV5-1 | CASSFRQHNGKLTEAFF | TGCGCCAGCAGCTTTCGACAACACAACGGGAAACTAACTGAAGCTTTCTTT
- | many | 14 | TRBJ1-5 | TRBV20-1 | CSARDPFSNQPQHF | TGCAGTGCTAGAGATCCCTTCTCCAATCAGCCCCAGCATTTT
- | many | 13 | TRBJ1-4 | TRBV4-3 | CASSPKLPAKLFF | TGCGCCAGCAGCCCCAAGTTACCGGCAAAACTGTTTTTT
- | many | 11 | TRBJ2-7 | TRBV10-3 | CAISEGVEQYF | TGTGCCATCAGCGAAGGGGTCGAGCAGTACTTC
- | many | 15 | TRBJ1-5 | TRBV5-6 | CASSLAGRDNQPQHF | TGTGCCAGCAGCTTGGCCGGCAGGGACAATCAGCCCCAGCATTTT
- | - | 13 | TRBJ1-1 | TRBV29-1 | CSVVRQLNTEAFF | TGCAGCGTTGTTCGGCAGTTGAACACTGAAGCTTTCTTT
- | many | 16 | TRBJ2-7 | TRBV25-1 | CASSVSEGWRSYEQYF | TGTGCCAGCAGTGTTTCGGAGGGGTGGCGCTCCTACGAGCAGTACTTC
TRBD2 | - | 18 | TRBJ2-6 | TRBV11-1 | CASSLALAGVSGANVLTF | TGTGCCAGCAGCTTAGCGCTAGCGGGGGTATCTGGGGCCAACGTCCTGACTTTC
- | many | 11 | TRBJ2-1 | TRBV24-1 | CATRDGNEQFF | TGTGCCACCAGGGACGGCAATGAGCAGTTCTTC